This T cell receptor beta chain was profiled in a study of blood T cell repertoires in COVID-19. In the original workflow: Reference gene primer amplification yielded estimated nucleated cell counts. Sequencing used immunoSEQ multiplex PCR; TCRdb keeps in-frame clones, though not all of them. V and J calls and clone size are given by that table; D and trimming were obtained from the DNA. This table has 380,000 or so clones, 70% to 90% appearing once. The receptor was isolated from a middle-aged man with acute or convalescent COVID-19. The sample comprised peripheral blood.

CDR3 coding DNA: TGCGCCAGCAGCTTGGGGACTAGCGGTAAAGAGACCCAGTACTTC. Translating it yields CASSLGTSGKETQYF. The chain combines TRBV5-1 with TRBJ2-5, with TRBD2 matching over 10 bases. Germline CDR1 reads SGHRS; CDR2 reads YFSETQ. CDR3 size: 15 residues. V shed 0 bases and J 3 bases; nucleotides not matched to a gene: 2.